This TCR beta chain is from a study of blood T cell repertoires in COVID-19. About the research overall: COVID-19 samples, acute and convalescent, were from the United States, Italy and Spain. PBMCs, B-cell-depleted T cells, or T cells provided the cDNA or gDNA that made up the material.

CDR1 SGHTA and CDR2 FQGTGA come from the germline V gene. Between the trimmed V and J ends, which lost 5 bases and 0 bases, there was a span of 23 bases. CDR3 size: 20 residues. Original processing notes: Amplified reference gene primers provided the basis for estimating nucleated cell counts. Profiled with immunoSEQ multiplex PCR; TCRdb holds only in-frame clones, not every one. From that table come the V and J calls and clone size; the DNA was used to work out D and trimming. The sample lists about 40,000 clones, roughly 84% occurring once. The V gene is TRBV7-3, the J gene TRBJ2-6; TRBD1 is a possible D gene (5 bases). The sequenced sample consisted of peripheral blood. The receptor was derived from an older woman with acute or convalescent COVID-19. CDR3 in DNA: TGTGCCAGCAGCCCCCGCCATCTGGGGCAGGGAAACTCTGGGGCCAACGTCCTGACTTTC. It is translated as CASSPRHLGQGNSGANVLTF.